The 28 T cell receptor beta chains listed next were all sequenced from one sample in a study of CD8 T cells in Susac syndrome. Random-hexamer reverse transcription was applied to about 0.45 to 1 ug RNA. TCRdb recomputed calls from the immunoSEQ multiplex PCR reads with MiXCR, one row per CDR3 protein. The data hold fewer than 200,000 distinct CDR3 sequences, with 90% to 95% observed a single time. The specimen was CD4+ T cells from PBMCs. The receptors here all came from a human donor with Susac syndrome.

The CDR3, as DNA: TGTGCCAGCAGTGAGCAGCTCACTGAAGCTTTCTTT. Amino acid sequence: CASSEQLTEAFF. This chain uses TRBV2 with TRBJ1-1; D gene uncertain. The CDR3 has 12 amino acids. CDR1 is SNHLY, CDR2 FYNNEI, per germline. With 3 bases removed from V and 4 bases from J, the gap between germline ends came to 6 bases.

The genes are TRBV5-4 and TRBJ2-7; 9 positions agree with TRBD2. Per germline, CDR1 SGHNT and CDR2 YYREEE (reference sequence). This CDR3 contains 14 residues. V was pared by 0 bases and J by 6 bases, with 4 bases of the junction left unmatched. The CDR3 sequence: CASSLGGLALEQYF. DNA for the CDR3: TGTGCCAGCAGCTTGGGGGGACTAGCCCTCGAGCAGTACTTC. Drawing the rest from reference TRBV5-4 and TRBJ2-7, the complete variable domain is ETGVTQSPTHLIKTRGQQVTLRCSSQSGHNTVSWYQQALGQGPQFIFQYYREEENGRGNFPPRFSGLQFPNYSSELNVNALELDDSALYLCASSLGGLALEQYFGPGTRLTVT.

V and J are TRBV7-3 and TRBJ2-1, with 7 bases identical to TRBD1. The CDR3 runs to 13 residues. V was clipped by 3 bases and J by 9 bases; unmatched bases: 5. Germline values: CDR1 SGHTA, CDR2 FQGTGA. The CDR3 loop is CASSLTGMVEQFF. The CDR3 coding sequence is TGTGCCAGCAGCTTGACAGGGATGGTTGAGCAGTTCTTC. Filled out from reference TRBV7-3 and TRBJ2-1, the complete variable domain reads GAGVSQTPSNKVTEKGKYVELRCDPISGHTALYWYRQSLGQGPEFLIYFQGTGAADDSGLPNDRFFAVRPEGSVSTLKIQRTERGDSAVYLCASSLTGMVEQFFGPGTRLTVL.

The chain has TRBV5-6 and TRBJ2-2; D not certain. Trimming left V 0 bases short and J 6 bases short, with 9 bases between. Germline values: CDR1 SGHDT, CDR2 YYEEEE. This CDR3 has 14 amino acids. CDR3 in DNA: TGTGCCAGCAGCTTGGGACTCCTAGCCGGGGAGCTGTTTTTT. Protein product: CASSLGLLAGELFF.

The rearrangement joins TRBV4-2 to TRBJ1-1, with 8 positions matching TRBD1. The CDR3 totals 14 residues. CDR1 and CDR2 from the germline V gene are LGHNA and YNFKEQ. J was trimmed by 5 bases and V by 3 bases; bases with no gene match: 5. CDR3 region: CASSHYRGGTEAFF. The DNA of the CDR3 is TGTGCCAGCAGCCATTACAGGGGGGGGACTGAAGCTTTCTTT.

The chain has TRBV29-1 and TRBJ1-6, with 7 positions matching TRBD1. The V gene's germline CDR1 is SQVTM and CDR2 ANQGSEA. J lost 10 bases, V lost 6 bases, and 9 bases had no gene match. There are 13 residues in the CDR3. CDR3 amino acids: CSVGDRDRSPLHF. In DNA form, the CDR3 reads TGCAGCGTGGGCGACAGGGATCGCTCACCCCTCCACTTT.

The chain uses TRBV10-3 and TRBJ2-7; maybe TRBD1 (6 bases). Trimming pared 6 bases from V and 7 bases from J, leaving 22 bases between. The length of the CDR3 is 15 residues. Looked up from germline, CDR1 is ENHRY and CDR2 is SYGVKD. CDR3 sequence: CAIRKVGGAGEEQYF. In DNA, the CDR3 is TGTGCCATCAGAAAAGTTGGGGGCGCCGGGGAAGAGCAGTACTTC.

This clonotype was observed once. The V and J genes are TRBV29-1 and TRBJ2-2, with 7 positions matching TRBD2. Looked up from germline, CDR1 is SQVTM and CDR2 is ANQGSEA. The CDR3 runs to 14 residues. The J segment lost 0 bases and the V segment lost 7 bases, leaving 5 bases of the junction unmatched. The CDR3 region is CSGGGGANTGELFF. The CDR3 DNA reads TGCAGCGGGGGCGGGGGAGCGAACACCGGGGAGCTGTTTTTT.

The V call is TRBV5-4, the J call TRBJ1-1; TRBD1 might be the D (6 bases). V was clipped by 4 bases and J by 0 bases, with 10 bases between them. The CDR3 loop spans 14 amino acids. In germline, CDR1 is SGHNT, CDR2 YYREEE (reference sequence). The CDR3 DNA reads as TGTGCCAGCAGCGAGGACAGCATGAACACTGAAGCTTTCTTT. It encodes CASSEDSMNTEAFF.

The rearrangement joins TRBV5-1 to TRBJ2-7, with TRBD1 matching 7 bases. The CDR3 has 14 residues. Germline CDR1 SGHRS, CDR2 YFSETQ. V lost 4 bases to trimming and J lost 3 bases; unmatched junction nucleotides: 7. As DNA, the CDR3 is TGCGCCAGCAGCCTGGACAGGTCCCGCTACGAGCAGTACTTC. It specifies CASSLDRSRYEQYF.

This sequence joins TRBV3-1 and TRBJ2-7, with 12 bases fitting TRBD1. CDR1 and CDR2 (germline): LGHDT, YNNKEL (reference sequence). The V gene end was trimmed by 2 bases and the J gene end by 5 bases; junction bases not matched to a gene: 7. CDR3 length: 16 amino acids. The CDR3 bases are TGTGCCAGCAGCCAATCCGCGGGACAGGGGGCGGACGAGCAGTACTTC. Protein product: CASSQSAGQGADEQYF.

This chain uses TRBV19 with TRBJ2-2; maybe TRBD2 (6 bases). The CDR3 loop spans 12 amino acids. The germline gives CDR1 LNHDA, CDR2 SQIVND (reference sequence). CDR3 DNA: TGTGTTGCGGGGAAGGACACCGGGGAGCTGTTTTTT. Encoded protein: CVAGKDTGELFF.

The chain carries TRBV10-3 and TRBJ1-2; 7 bases align to TRBD1. Germline loops: CDR1 ENHRY, CDR2 SYGVKD. The junction had 15 bases not matched to a gene; V was cut back by 4 bases and J by 7 bases. The CDR3 totals 16 residues. The CDR3 DNA sequence: TGTGCCATCAGTGCCTCAGCCGGGACAGAGGGGGGTGGCTACACCTTC. Protein sequence: CAISASAGTEGGGYTF.

The CDR3 here is CASSGGPGQGLAGYTF. Here the CDR3 DNA reads TGTGCCAGCAGCGGGGGACCGGGACAGGGTTTGGCTGGCTACACCTTC. The rearrangement joins TRBV6-1 to TRBJ1-2; TRBD1 matches 9 bases. The V segment lost 6 bases and the J segment 7 bases; nucleotides outside the gene matches: 15. The CDR3 sequence is 16 residues long. Germline values: CDR1 MNHNS, CDR2 SASEGT.

This rearrangement joins TRBV20-1 to TRBJ2-1; no clear D. CDR3 length equals 13 residues. V was cut by 6 bases and J by 0 bases, with 9 bases left in between. Germline CDR1 is DFQATT and CDR2 is SNEGSKA (reference sequence). The CDR3 region has the DNA TGCAGTGCGGGCAGGAGCTCCTACAATGAGCAGTTCTTC. This codes for CSAGRSSYNEQFF.

V is TRBV20-1 and J is TRBJ2-5, with 12 bases lining up with TRBD2. Germline V gene lookup returns CDR1 DFQATT and CDR2 SNEGSKA (reference sequence). The CDR3 consists of 16 residues. The V segment lost 6 bases and the J segment 9 bases; nucleotides outside the gene matches: 17. The CDR3 region has the DNA TGCAGTGCCCCACCCACTAGCGGGGGGCCCGAAGGCGCCCAGTACTTC. Its translation is CSAPPTSGGPEGAQYF.

CDR3 region: CASSPDGPNTGELFF. CDR3 in DNA: TGTGCCAGCTCACCGGACGGCCCGAACACCGGGGAGCTGTTTTTT. The chain is built from TRBV18 and TRBJ2-2; D unresolved. Between the trimmed V and J ends, which lost 3 bases and 0 bases, there was a span of 8 bases. The CDR3 covers 15 residues. Germline CDR1 reads KGHSH; CDR2 reads LQKENI.

The chain combines TRBV6-5 with TRBJ2-1; 9 bases align to TRBD1. CDR1 and CDR2 from the germline V gene are MNHEY and SVGAGI. This CDR3 has 13 amino acids. J lost 9 bases, V lost 3 bases, and 3 bases had no gene match. CDR3 amino acids: CASSYRDRVEQFF. The DNA of the CDR3 is TGTGCCAGCAGTTATAGGGACAGGGTTGAGCAGTTCTTC.

This chain connects TRBV25-1 to TRBJ2-7; TRBD1 matches 8 bases. Germline-derived CDR1 and CDR2 are MGHDK and SYGVNS. The CDR3 length is 14 residues. Germline trimming cut 6 bases from V and 2 bases from J; bases unmatched to any gene: 6. The CDR3 sequence is CASSQWTGPYEQYF. CDR3 nucleotide sequence: TGTGCCAGCAGCCAGTGGACAGGGCCCTACGAGCAGTACTTC.

The V gene is TRBV29-1, the J gene TRBJ2-7; a possible D gene is TRBD1 (6 bases). The CDR3 covers 14 residues. Looked up from germline, CDR1 is SQVTM and CDR2 is ANQGSEA. V lost 1 base and J 2 bases, leaving 12 bases between the germline ends. CDR3 residues: CSVEGGRGPYEQYF. For the CDR3, the DNA is TGCAGCGTTGAAGGTGGCAGGGGCCCCTACGAGCAGTACTTC.

This chain joins TRBV20-1 and TRBJ2-4; possible D gene TRBD1, 6 bases. V lost 0 bases to trimming and J lost 1 base, with 13 bases between them. Germline V gene data show CDR1 as DFQATT and CDR2 as SNEGSKA (reference sequence). The CDR3 extends over 16 amino acids. The CDR3 sequence: CSARDRMGAAKNIQYF. CDR3 coding DNA: TGCAGTGCTAGAGATCGGATGGGGGCGGCCAAAAACATTCAGTACTTC.

This chain joins TRBV12-3 or TRBV12-4 and TRBJ1-1, with D perhaps matching TRBD1 (5 bases). The CDR3 length is 14 residues. The germline V and J ends were trimmed by 6 bases and 0 bases, with 11 bases remaining between them. CDR3 amino acids: CASRAGTVNTEAFF. Written as DNA, the CDR3 is TGTGCCAGCAGGGCCGGGACGGTGAACACTGAAGCTTTCTTT.

CDR3 coding DNA: TGCAGTGCCGATAAACAGGGGTCCGGGGAGCTGTTTTTT. Protein: CSADKQGSGELFF. The chain couples TRBV20-1 to TRBJ2-2; the match to TRBD1 covers 7 bases. Germline trimming cut 6 bases from V and 6 bases from J; bases unmatched to any gene: 7. This CDR3 region has 13 residues. CDR1 is DFQATT and CDR2 is SNEGSKA in the germline V gene (reference sequence).

This sequence joins TRBV2 and TRBJ1-5, with 7 bases that match TRBD1. Per the germline V gene, CDR1 is SNHLY and CDR2 is FYNNEI. CDR3 length: 14 residues. After removal of 8 bases from V and 2 bases from J, the junction contained 6 bases not matched to a gene. In nucleotides, the CDR3 is TGTGCCAGCGGCCCTGACAGGGGCAATCAGCCCCAGCATTTT. This codes for CASGPDRGNQPQHF. The full variable domain, rest sourced from reference TRBV2 and TRBJ1-5, is EPEVTQTPSHQVTQMGQEVILRCVPISNHLYFYWYRQILGQKVEFLVSFYNNEISEKSEIFDDQFSVERPDGSNFTLKIRSTKLEDSAMYFCASGPDRGNQPQHFGDGTRLSIL.

The rearrangement uses TRBV5-6 and TRBJ2-2; possibly TRBD1 for D (5 bases). In germline, CDR1 is SGHDT, CDR2 YYEEEE. This CDR3 has 15 amino acids. With 6 bases removed from V and 0 bases from J, the gap between germline ends came to 12 bases. Written as DNA, the CDR3 is TGTGCCAGCAAATGGGGCGGATCGAACACCGGGGAGCTGTTTTTT. Translated: CASKWGGSNTGELFF.

The rearrangement joins TRBV3-1 to TRBJ2-3; D may be TRBD2 (7 bases). The CDR3 contains 15 residues. CDR1 is LGHDT and CDR2 is YNNKEL in the germline V gene (reference sequence). Trimming stripped 4 bases from V and 4 bases from J, with 15 bases between. This CDR3 reads CASSRNTGGADTQYF. In DNA, the CDR3 is TGTGCCAGCAGCCGCAACACGGGGGGCGCAGATACGCAGTATTTT.

The CDR3 DNA sequence: TGTGCCAGCAGCGCGATCGGGAATCAGCCCCAGCATTTT. Its protein product is CASSAIGNQPQHF. This chain joins TRBV9 and TRBJ1-5; no clear D. The CDR3 has 13 amino acids. Trimming stripped 3 bases from V and 4 bases from J, with 8 bases between. Germline-derived CDR1 and CDR2 are SGDLS and YYNGEE.

The CDR3 loop reads CASSSPEEQGAQETQYF. CDR3 sequence (DNA): TGTGCCAGCAGCTCCCCGGAGGAGCAGGGCGCACAAGAGACCCAGTACTTC. This chain links TRBV7-9 with TRBJ2-5; either TRBD1 or TRBD2 may fit D (5 bases each). Trimming took 4 bases from V and 2 from J, leaving 20 bases between them. The CDR3 runs to 17 residues. Germline V lookup: CDR1 SEHNR, CDR2 FQNEAQ (reference sequence).